This T cell receptor beta chain is from a study of blood T cell repertoires in COVID-19. Whole-study context: COVID-19 samples, acute and convalescent, were from the United States, Italy and Spain. T cells, B-cell-depleted T cells, or PBMCs provided the cDNA or gDNA that served as material.

The CDR3 length is 17 residues. From germline, CDR1 is KGHSH and CDR2 LQKENI. Trimming took 3 bases from V and 0 from J, leaving 12 bases between them. Per the study methods: Estimated nucleated cell counts came from reference gene primer amplification. Libraries were prepared by immunoSEQ multiplex PCR; TCRdb keeps only in-frame clonotypes and omits some of them. V and J calls and clone size are as listed in that table; D and trimming were resolved from the DNA. Found here are approximately 170,000 clones, more than 75% of them singletons; the top ten hold over 2%. Source material: peripheral blood. V is TRBV18 and J is TRBJ2-6, with D possibly TRBD1 on 6 matching bases. This clonotype was sampled from a man aged 45-65 years who had recovered from COVID-19. The CDR3 nucleotides are TGTGCCAGCTCACCCCCAGGGGTGAACTCTGGGGCCAACGTCCTGACTTTC. Residues: CASSPPGVNSGANVLTF.